The 19 T cell receptor beta chains below come from one sample, sequenced in a study of graft-versus-host responses after intestinal transplantation. This table comes from immunoSEQ multiplex PCR, and its TCRdb copy is limited to in-frame clones, with some not included. Here the sample spans tens of thousands of clones, about nine tenths being singletons. No antigens are known for them. This sample comprised unstimulated CD4+ T cells sorted from spleen or lymph node cells, obtained before intestinal transplant. All receptors derive from a human donor who received an intestinal transplant.

This sequence joins TRBV4-1 and TRBJ2-2; D is possibly TRBD1 (6 bases). Germline V gene lookup returns CDR1 MGHRA and CDR2 YSYEKL. Trimming shortened V by 4 bases and J by 3 bases, and 15 bases separated the two germline ends. The CDR3 sequence is 16 residues long. In nucleotides, the CDR3 is TGCGCCAGCAGCCGACGGGACACCCGAGACACCGGGGAGCTGTTTTTT. Its translation: CASSRRDTRDTGELFF.

The chain is built from TRBV2 and TRBJ1-6; D unresolved. The V and J ends lost 4 bases and 8 bases respectively, with 12 bases between them. Germline loops: CDR1 SNHLY, CDR2 FYNNEI. This CDR3 comprises 14 residues. The CDR3 coding sequence is TGTGCCAGCAGTGCCGTTCCTGGCTATTCACCCCTCCACTTT. This gives the protein CASSAVPGYSPLHF.

This sequence joins TRBV6-5 and TRBJ2-5; weak D call: TRBD1 (5 bases). Germline V gene data show CDR1 as MNHEY and CDR2 as SVGAGI. This CDR3 spans 15 amino acids. V shed 0 bases and J shed 2 bases, with 10 bases lying between them. This CDR3 is CASSYSGATQETQYF. The CDR3 DNA is TGTGCCAGCAGTTACTCTGGGGCCACACAAGAGACCCAGTACTTC.

This rearrangement joins TRBV6-5 to TRBJ1-1, with D perhaps TRBD1 (5 bases). Trimming stripped 5 bases from V and 4 bases from J, with 17 bases between. CDR3 length equals 15 residues. CDR1 and CDR2 (germline): MNHEY, SVGAGI. The chain's CDR3 is CASSAQEGSVTEAFF. Here the CDR3 DNA reads TGTGCCAGCAGTGCACAGGAGGGTTCCGTCACTGAAGCTTTCTTT.

V and J are TRBV5-1 and TRBJ1-4; TRBD1 might be the D (5 bases). Trimming took 4 bases from V and 3 from J, leaving 10 bases between them. This CDR3 region has 14 residues. The germline gives CDR1 SGHRS, CDR2 YFSETQ. The CDR3 nucleotides read TGCGCCAGCAGCGAAGGGGCCTCTAATGAAAAACTGTTTTTT. Encoded protein: CASSEGASNEKLFF.

The chain employs TRBV20-1 and TRBJ2-5, with a possible D match to TRBD2 (5 bases). Germline CDR1 DFQATT, CDR2 SNEGSKA (reference sequence). The CDR3 is made up of 11 amino acids. Trimming left V 7 bases short and J 5 bases short, with 11 bases between. The CDR3 nucleotides are TGCAGTGTGGCCCGCGGGGAGACCCAGTACTTC. Amino acids: CSVARGETQYF.

In this sample, this clone turned up a few times. J is TRBJ1-2 and V is TRBV6-5, with TRBD1 as a possible D gene (5 bases). Germline values: CDR1 MNHEY, CDR2 SVGAGI. V lost 0 bases, J lost 8 bases, and 7 bases lay in between. CDR3 length: 12 residues. The DNA for the CDR3 is TGTGCCAGCAGTTACTCGGGACTCGGCTACACCTTC. It is translated as CASSYSGLGYTF.

This chain joins TRBV5-1 and TRBJ2-7, with 7 bases aligning to TRBD1. The V and J ends lost 2 bases and 0 bases, in that order; junction bases with no gene match: 2. The CDR3 is made up of 14 amino acids. Per the germline V gene, CDR1 is SGHRS and CDR2 is YFSETQ. The CDR3 protein is CASSLGGLSYEQYF. The CDR3 nucleotides read TGCGCCAGCAGCTTAGGGGGCCTCTCCTACGAGCAGTACTTC.

This chain links TRBV9 with TRBJ2-1, with D unresolved. There are 15 residues in the CDR3. The V end lost 0 bases, the J end lost 1 base, and 8 bases lay between the germline ends. CDR1 and CDR2 (germline): SGDLS, YYNGEE. This CDR3 reads CASSVGAKSYNEQFF. The CDR3 bases are TGTGCCAGCAGCGTAGGGGCCAAATCCTACAATGAGCAGTTCTTC.

The chain links TRBV9 to TRBJ2-3; tentatively, D is TRBD2 (6 bases). V lost 5 bases and J 2 bases, leaving 12 bases between the germline ends. The CDR3 length is 14 residues. The germline V gene has CDR1 SGDLS and CDR2 YYNGEE. For the CDR3, the DNA is TGTGCCAGCAGGAAACTAGCCAACACAGATACGCAGTATTTT. It yields the protein CASRKLANTDTQYF.

J is TRBJ1-2 and V is TRBV6-1; D perhaps matches TRBD1 (5 bases). Germline loops: CDR1 MNHNS, CDR2 SASEGT. Trimming took off 2 bases at V and 6 bases at J, with 16 bases between the two ends. The CDR3 loop spans 15 amino acids. CDR3 amino acids: CASSERGSPSDGYTF. CDR3 nucleotide sequence: TGTGCCAGCAGTGAACGGGGGTCGCCAAGTGATGGCTACACCTTC.

The chain joins TRBV6-1 to TRBJ2-7; 12 bases are a match to TRBD1. The germline V gene encodes CDR1 MNHNS and CDR2 SASEGT. V shed 2 bases, J shed 5 bases, and the junction held 7 bases outside the gene matches. This CDR3 is built from 16 residues. The CDR3, as DNA: TGTGCCAGCAGTGAAAGAAGCGGGACAGGGGGCCACGAGCAGTACTTC. This gives the protein CASSERSGTGGHEQYF.

The chain recombines TRBV19 with TRBJ1-6; weak D call: TRBD1 (6 bases). Looked up from germline, CDR1 is LNHDA and CDR2 is SQIVND (reference sequence). CDR3 length: 17 residues. V lost 5 bases to trimming and J lost 2 bases, with 16 bases between them. This CDR3 reads CASSPLTRGAYNSPLHF. The CDR3 nucleotides are TGTGCCAGTAGTCCGCTTACCAGGGGTGCCTATAATTCACCCCTCCACTTT.

The genes are TRBV6-1 and TRBJ2-5; 7 bases fit TRBD2. Per the germline V gene, CDR1 is MNHNS and CDR2 is SASEGT. The CDR3 runs to 15 residues. The V gene end was trimmed by 3 bases and the J gene end by 2 bases; junction bases not matched to a gene: 6. The DNA of the CDR3 is TGTGCCAGCAGTGAGGGGGGGGTGAGGCAAGAGACCCAGTACTTC. The encoded protein is CASSEGGVRQETQYF.

V gene TRBV4-2 combines with J gene TRBJ1-6, with D tentatively TRBD1 (5 bases). CDR1 and CDR2 from the germline V gene are LGHNA and YNFKEQ. V lost 1 base and J 0 bases, leaving 13 bases between the germline ends. The CDR3 sequence is 18 residues long. The CDR3 DNA reads as TGTGCCAGCAGCCAAGTTCCGGGGGGGAGCTCCTATAATTCACCCCTCCACTTT. Protein product: CASSQVPGGSSYNSPLHF.

This chain uses TRBV9 with TRBJ2-3; 10 bases are shared with TRBD2. The J segment lost 5 bases and the V segment lost 0 bases, leaving 15 bases of the junction unmatched. This CDR3 comprises 19 residues. The germline gives CDR1 SGDLS, CDR2 YYNGEE. CDR3 residues: CASSVATTSGPLHLDTQYF. CDR3 in DNA: TGTGCCAGCAGCGTAGCTACGACTAGCGGGCCATTACACTTAGATACGCAGTATTTT.

CDR3 amino acids: CASSEWGTGGNTEAFF. CDR3 bases: TGTGCCAGCAGTGAATGGGGGACAGGGGGGAACACTGAAGCTTTCTTT. V gene TRBV25-1 combines with J gene TRBJ1-1; 11 bases fit TRBD1. Germline lookup yields CDR1 MGHDK and CDR2 SYGVNS. Losses at the gene ends were 1 base for V and 1 base for J; bases not matched to a gene: 2. The CDR3 has 16 amino acids.

The J gene is TRBJ2-1, the V gene TRBV6-4; 11 bases fit TRBD2. V was clipped by 3 bases and J by 8 bases; unmatched bases: 6. This CDR3 is built from 15 residues. In germline, CDR1 is MRHNA, CDR2 SNTAGT. The CDR3 sequence is CASSERLAGGYEQFF. The CDR3 nucleotides read TGTGCCAGCAGTGAAAGGCTAGCGGGGGGCTATGAGCAGTTCTTC.

The chain has TRBV18 and TRBJ2-3; 8 positions match TRBD1. This CDR3 contains 16 residues. V gave up 1 base and J gave up 1 base; unmatched junction bases: 4. Germline V gene lookup returns CDR1 KGHSH and CDR2 LQKENI. Here the CDR3 DNA reads TGTGCCAGCTCACCACTCGCGACAGGGGGCACAGATACGCAGTATTTT. Protein: CASSPLATGGTDTQYF.